This T cell receptor (beta chain) was recorded in a study of cytomegalovirus exposure and HLA in healthy donors. Notes on the study in general: Previously analyzed data showed that most TCR beta V segments were productive at a frequency of about 90% or about 30%. Later analysis showed TCR association rates varying by HLA locus, highest for DRB1 and lowest for HLA-C. Under in vitro conditions, three CMV-associated chains were confirmed as specific for CMV antigens.

Though probably carrying unrecorded immune exposures, donors were nominally healthy at sampling. As to this clone: Its antigen is unknown. The junction does not match germline at one end; this may be a read error.

The CDR3 is 13 amino acids. Germline V gene sequence: CDR1 SEHNR, CDR2 FQNEAQ (reference sequence). PCR was performed using 60 Vbeta and 13 Jbeta primers. The data were produced by immunoSEQ multiplex PCR, yet TCRdb's version contains in-frame clones alone and is incomplete. The sample carries 200,000 or so clones, roughly 88% recorded once. The gene calls are TRBV7-9 and TRBJ1-2; 7 bases agree with TRBD1. The receptor's source is a boy younger than 10 in good health and CMV-seronegative. Sequencing was carried out using PBMCs. The CDR3 bases are TGTTCCAGCACCCTAGGGGGCGGCAATGGCTACACCTTC. Translation: CSSTLGGGNGYTF.